The clone carrying this T cell receptor (beta chain) was counted a few times. Its antigen remains unidentified. This sample was included in a study of vaccination and CD4 T cells after COVID-19. Study-wide background: Convalescent participants consisted of six males and four females, two being Hispanic. Whole-study results and caveats: Nearly all convalescent vaccine-specific clones, 304 of 307, recognized only SARS-CoV-2 spike.

Indicated time point: late sampling 161 to 241 days after vaccination in a few convalescent patients. Treatment defined: approximately nine-day PBMC culture with coronavirus spike peptide pools or control peptides (ViraFEST assay). Sequencing of the DNA from cultured CD4+ T cells was carried out with the Oncomine TCR Beta short-read assay. Each CDR3 protein gets one entry after TCRdb re-called the PCR reads with MiXCR. Of around 16,000 distinct CDR3 sequences listed, around 50% are singletons. The germline gives CDR1 DFQATT, CDR2 SNEGSKA (reference sequence). This CDR3 is built from 16 residues. Between the trimmed V and J ends, which lost 5 bases and 2 bases, there was a span of 19 bases.

This receptor was taken from a human donor who had recovered from COVID-19. The material was CD4+ T cells from blood, cultured in vitro, obtained about 7 months after SARS-CoV-2 vaccination. The chain links TRBV20-1 to TRBJ1-5; D possibly corresponds to TRBD1 (5 bases). This chain's CDR3 is CSASRYAGSGNQPQHF. CDR3 in DNA: TGCAGTGCTTCCCGATACGCAGGGTCGGGCAATCAGCCCCAGCATTTT.